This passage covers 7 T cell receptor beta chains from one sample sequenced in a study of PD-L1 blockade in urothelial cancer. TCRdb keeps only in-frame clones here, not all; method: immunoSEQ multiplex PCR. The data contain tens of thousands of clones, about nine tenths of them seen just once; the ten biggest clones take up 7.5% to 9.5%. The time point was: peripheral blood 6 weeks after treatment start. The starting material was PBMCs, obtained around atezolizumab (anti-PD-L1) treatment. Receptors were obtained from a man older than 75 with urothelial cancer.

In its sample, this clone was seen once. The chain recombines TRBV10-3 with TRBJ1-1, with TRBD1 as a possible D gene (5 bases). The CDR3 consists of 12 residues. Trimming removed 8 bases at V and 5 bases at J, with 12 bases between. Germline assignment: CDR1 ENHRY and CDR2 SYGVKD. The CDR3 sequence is CAISPGDTEAFF. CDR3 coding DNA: TGTGCCATCTCTCCGGGGGATACTGAAGCTTTCTTT.

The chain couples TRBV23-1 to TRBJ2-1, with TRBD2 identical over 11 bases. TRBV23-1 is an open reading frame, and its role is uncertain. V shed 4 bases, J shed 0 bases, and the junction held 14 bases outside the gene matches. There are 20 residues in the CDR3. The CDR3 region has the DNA TGCGCCAGCAGTCTCCCCCCGGGACTAGCGGCAAAGAGCTCCTACAATGAGCAGTTCTTC. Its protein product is CASSLPPGLAAKSSYNEQFF.

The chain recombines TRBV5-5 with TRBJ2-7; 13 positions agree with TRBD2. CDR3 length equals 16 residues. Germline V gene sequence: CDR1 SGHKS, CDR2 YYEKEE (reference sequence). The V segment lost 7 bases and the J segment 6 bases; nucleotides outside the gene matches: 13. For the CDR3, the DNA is TGTGCCAGCTTCATCGGGACTAGCGGGATGAGGGGCGAGCAGTACTTC. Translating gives CASFIGTSGMRGEQYF.

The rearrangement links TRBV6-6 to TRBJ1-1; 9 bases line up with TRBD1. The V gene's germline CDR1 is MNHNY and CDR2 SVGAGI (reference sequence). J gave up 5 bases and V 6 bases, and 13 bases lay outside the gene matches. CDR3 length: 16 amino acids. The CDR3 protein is CASSAQPGTGLTEAFF. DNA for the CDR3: TGTGCCAGCAGCGCCCAGCCGGGGACAGGGCTAACTGAAGCTTTCTTT.

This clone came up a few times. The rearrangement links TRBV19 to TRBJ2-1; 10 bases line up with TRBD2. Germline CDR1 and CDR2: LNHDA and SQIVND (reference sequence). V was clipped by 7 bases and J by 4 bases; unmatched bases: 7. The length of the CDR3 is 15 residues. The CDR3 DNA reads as TGTGCCAGTAACGGCCTAGCGGGGGTATACAATGAGCAGTTCTTC. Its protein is CASNGLAGVYNEQFF.

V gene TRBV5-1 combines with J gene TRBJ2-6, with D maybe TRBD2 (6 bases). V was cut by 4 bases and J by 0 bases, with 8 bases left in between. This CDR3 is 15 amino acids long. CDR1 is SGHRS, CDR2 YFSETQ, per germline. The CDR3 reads CASSRRASGANVLTF. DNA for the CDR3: TGCGCCAGCAGCCGGAGGGCCTCTGGGGCCAACGTCCTGACTTTC.

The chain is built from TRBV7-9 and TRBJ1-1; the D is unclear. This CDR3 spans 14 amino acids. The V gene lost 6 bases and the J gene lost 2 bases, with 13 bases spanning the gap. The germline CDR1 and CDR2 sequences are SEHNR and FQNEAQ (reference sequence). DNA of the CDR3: TGTGCCAGCAGTTTTGACACCCGAAACACTGAAGCTTTCTTT. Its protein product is CASSFDTRNTEAFF.